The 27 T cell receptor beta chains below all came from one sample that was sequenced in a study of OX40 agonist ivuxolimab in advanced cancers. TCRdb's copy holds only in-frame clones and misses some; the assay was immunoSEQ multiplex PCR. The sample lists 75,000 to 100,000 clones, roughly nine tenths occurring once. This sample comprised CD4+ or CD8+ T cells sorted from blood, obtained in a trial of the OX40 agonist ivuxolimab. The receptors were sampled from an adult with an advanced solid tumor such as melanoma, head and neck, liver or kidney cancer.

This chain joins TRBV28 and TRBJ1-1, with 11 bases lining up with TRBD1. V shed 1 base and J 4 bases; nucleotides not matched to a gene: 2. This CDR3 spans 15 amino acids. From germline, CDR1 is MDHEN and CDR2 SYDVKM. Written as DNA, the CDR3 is TGTGCCAGCAGTTTATTTGGGACAGGGGGCACTGAAGCTTTCTTT. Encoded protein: CASSLFGTGGTEAFF.

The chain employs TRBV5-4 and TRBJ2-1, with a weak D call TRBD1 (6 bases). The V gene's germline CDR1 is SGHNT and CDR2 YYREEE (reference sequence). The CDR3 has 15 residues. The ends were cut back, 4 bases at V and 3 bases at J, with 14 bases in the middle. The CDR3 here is CASSLTTGFYNEQFF. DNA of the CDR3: TGTGCCAGCAGCCTAACGACAGGATTCTACAATGAGCAGTTCTTC.

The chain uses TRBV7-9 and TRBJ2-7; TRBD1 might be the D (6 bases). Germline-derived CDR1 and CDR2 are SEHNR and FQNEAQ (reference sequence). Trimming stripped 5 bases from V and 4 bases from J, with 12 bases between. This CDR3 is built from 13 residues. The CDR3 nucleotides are TGTGCCAGCAGCCCGGGGACATTTTACGAGCAGTACTTC. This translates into CASSPGTFYEQYF.

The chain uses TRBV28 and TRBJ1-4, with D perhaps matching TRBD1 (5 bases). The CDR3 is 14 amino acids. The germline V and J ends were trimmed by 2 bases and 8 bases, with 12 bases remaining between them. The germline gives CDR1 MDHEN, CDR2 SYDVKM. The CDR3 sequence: CASSLGQGGEKLFF. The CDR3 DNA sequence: TGTGCCAGCAGTTTAGGGCAGGGTGGCGAAAAACTGTTTTTT.

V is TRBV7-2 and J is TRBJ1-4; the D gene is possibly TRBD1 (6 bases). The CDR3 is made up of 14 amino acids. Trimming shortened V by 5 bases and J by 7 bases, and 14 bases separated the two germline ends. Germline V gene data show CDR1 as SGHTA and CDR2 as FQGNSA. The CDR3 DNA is TGTGCCAGCAGCCCCCAGGGGTCAAGTGAAAAACTGTTTTTT. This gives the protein CASSPQGSSEKLFF.

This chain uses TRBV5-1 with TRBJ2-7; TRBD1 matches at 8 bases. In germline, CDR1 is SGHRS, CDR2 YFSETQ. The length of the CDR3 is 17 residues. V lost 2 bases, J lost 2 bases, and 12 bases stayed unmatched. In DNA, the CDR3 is TGCGCCAGCAGCTTAAACCCCGCCGGGACAGGTACCTACGAGCAGTACTTC. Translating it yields CASSLNPAGTGTYEQYF.

CDR3 in DNA: TGTGCCAGCAGTTACCTGCAGGGCCTTGGCAACACCATATATTTT. It codes for CASSYLQGLGNTIYF. This rearrangement joins TRBV6-6 to TRBJ1-3; TRBD1 is a possible D gene (5 bases). From germline, CDR1 is MNHNY and CDR2 SVGAGI (reference sequence). V shed 2 bases and J shed 7 bases, with 15 bases lying between them. CDR3 length: 15 amino acids.

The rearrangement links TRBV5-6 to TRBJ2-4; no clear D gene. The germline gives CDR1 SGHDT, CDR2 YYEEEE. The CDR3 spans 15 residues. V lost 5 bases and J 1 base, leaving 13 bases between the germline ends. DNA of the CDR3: TGTGCCAGCAGTTCTTGGTTGGGTGCCAAAAACATTCAGTACTTC. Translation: CASSSWLGAKNIQYF.

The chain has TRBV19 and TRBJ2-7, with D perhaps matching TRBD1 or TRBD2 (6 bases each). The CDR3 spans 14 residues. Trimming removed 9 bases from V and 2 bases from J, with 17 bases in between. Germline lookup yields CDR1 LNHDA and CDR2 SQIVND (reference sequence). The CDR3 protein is CARESRGRAYEQYF. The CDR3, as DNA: TGTGCCAGGGAATCCCGGGGGCGGGCCTACGAGCAGTACTTC.

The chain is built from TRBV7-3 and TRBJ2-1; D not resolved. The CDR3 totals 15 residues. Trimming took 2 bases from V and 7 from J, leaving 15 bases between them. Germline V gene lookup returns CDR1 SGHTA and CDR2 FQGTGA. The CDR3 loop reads CASSLGSRAMNEQFF. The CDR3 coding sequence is TGTGCCAGCAGCTTAGGGTCAAGGGCGATGAATGAGCAGTTCTTC.

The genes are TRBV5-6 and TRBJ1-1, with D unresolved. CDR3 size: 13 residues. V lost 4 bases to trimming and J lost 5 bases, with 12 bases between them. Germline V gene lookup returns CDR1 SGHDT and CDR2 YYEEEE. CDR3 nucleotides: TGTGCCAGCAGCCCGAGCCGGTGGACTGAAGCTTTCTTT. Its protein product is CASSPSRWTEAFF.

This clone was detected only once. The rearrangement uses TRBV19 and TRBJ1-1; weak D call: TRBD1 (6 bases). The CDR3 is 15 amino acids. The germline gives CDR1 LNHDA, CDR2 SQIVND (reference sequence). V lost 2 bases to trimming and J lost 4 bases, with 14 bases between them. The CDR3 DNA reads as TGTGCCAGTAGTATATCGGGGGGCTTGGGCACTGAAGCTTTCTTT. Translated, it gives CASSISGGLGTEAFF.

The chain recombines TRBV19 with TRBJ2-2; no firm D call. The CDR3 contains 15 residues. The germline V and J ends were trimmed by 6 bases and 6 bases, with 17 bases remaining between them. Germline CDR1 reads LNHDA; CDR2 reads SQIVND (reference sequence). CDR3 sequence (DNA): TGTGCCAGTAGATCGGACCTCCATTTCCCCGGGGAGCTGTTTTTT. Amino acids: CASRSDLHFPGELFF. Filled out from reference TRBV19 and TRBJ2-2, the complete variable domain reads DGGITQSPKYLFRKEGQNVTLSCEQNLNHDAMYWYRQDPGQGLRLIYYSQIVNDFQKGDIAEGYSVSREKKESFPLTVTSAQKNPTAFYLCASRSDLHFPGELFFGEGSRLTVL.

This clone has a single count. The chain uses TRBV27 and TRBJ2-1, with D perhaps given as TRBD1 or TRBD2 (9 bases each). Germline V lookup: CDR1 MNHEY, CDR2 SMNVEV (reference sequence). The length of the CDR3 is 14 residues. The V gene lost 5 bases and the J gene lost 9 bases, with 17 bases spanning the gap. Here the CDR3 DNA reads TGTGCCAGCAGTCGTCTAGCGGGACAGGGTGAGCAGTTCTTC. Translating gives CASSRLAGQGEQFF.

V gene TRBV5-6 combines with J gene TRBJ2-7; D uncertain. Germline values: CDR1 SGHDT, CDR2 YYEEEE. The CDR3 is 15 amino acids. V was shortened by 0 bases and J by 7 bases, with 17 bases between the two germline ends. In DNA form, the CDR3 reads TGTGCCAGCAGCTTGGCCGGTCGGCAGCTAGGGGAGCAGTACTTC. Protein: CASSLAGRQLGEQYF.

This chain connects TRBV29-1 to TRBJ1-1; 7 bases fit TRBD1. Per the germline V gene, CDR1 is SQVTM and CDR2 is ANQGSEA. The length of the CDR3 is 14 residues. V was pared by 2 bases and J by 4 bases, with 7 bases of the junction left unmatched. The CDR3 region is CSVEKGARGTEAFF. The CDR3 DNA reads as TGCAGCGTTGAAAAGGGGGCCCGGGGCACTGAAGCTTTCTTT.

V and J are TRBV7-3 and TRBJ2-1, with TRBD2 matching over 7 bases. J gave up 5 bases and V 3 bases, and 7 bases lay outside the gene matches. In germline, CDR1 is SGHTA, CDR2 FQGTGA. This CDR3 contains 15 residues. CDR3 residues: CASSLGSRGDNEQFF. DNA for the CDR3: TGTGCCAGCAGCTTGGGATCACGGGGGGACAATGAGCAGTTCTTC.

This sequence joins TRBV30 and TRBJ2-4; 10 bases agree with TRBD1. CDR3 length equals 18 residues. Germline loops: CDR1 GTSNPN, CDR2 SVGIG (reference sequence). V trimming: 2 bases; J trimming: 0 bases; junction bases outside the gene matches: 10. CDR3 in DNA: TGTGCCTGGAGTATCCGGGACAGGGGTCTGCTAGCCAAAAACATTCAGTACTTC. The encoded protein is CAWSIRDRGLLAKNIQYF.

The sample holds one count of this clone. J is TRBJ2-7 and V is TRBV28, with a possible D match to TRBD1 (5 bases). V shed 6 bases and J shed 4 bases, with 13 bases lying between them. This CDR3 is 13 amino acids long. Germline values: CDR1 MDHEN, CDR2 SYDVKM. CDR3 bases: TGTGCCAGCAGAATCGGACATAGTTACGAGCAGTACTTC. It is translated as CASRIGHSYEQYF.

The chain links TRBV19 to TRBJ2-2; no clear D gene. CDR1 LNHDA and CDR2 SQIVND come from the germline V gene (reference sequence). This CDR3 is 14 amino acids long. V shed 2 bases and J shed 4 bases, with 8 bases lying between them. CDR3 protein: CASSIPVGTGELFF. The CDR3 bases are TGTGCCAGTAGTATACCCGTTGGCACCGGGGAGCTGTTTTTT.

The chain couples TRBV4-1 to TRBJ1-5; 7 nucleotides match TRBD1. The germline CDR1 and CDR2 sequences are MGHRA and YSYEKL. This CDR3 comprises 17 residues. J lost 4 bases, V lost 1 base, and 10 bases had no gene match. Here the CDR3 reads CASSQVGTVLPNQPQHF. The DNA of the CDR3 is TGCGCCAGCAGCCAAGTAGGGACAGTCTTACCGAATCAGCCCCAGCATTTT.

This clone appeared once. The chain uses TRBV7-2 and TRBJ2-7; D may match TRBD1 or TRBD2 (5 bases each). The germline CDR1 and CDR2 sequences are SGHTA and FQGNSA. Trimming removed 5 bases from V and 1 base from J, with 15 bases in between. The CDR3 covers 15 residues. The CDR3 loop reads CASSPAGDGSYEQYF. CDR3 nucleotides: TGTGCCAGCAGCCCCGCCGGGGACGGATCCTACGAGCAGTACTTC.

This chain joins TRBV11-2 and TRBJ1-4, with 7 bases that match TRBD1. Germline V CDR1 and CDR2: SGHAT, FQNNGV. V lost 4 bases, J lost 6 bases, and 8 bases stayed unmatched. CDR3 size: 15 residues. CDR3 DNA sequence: TGTGCCAGCAGCTCACTAGGGGGCGCGGATGAAAAACTGTTTTTT. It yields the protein CASSSLGGADEKLFF. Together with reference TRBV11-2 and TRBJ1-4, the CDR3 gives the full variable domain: EAGVAQSPRYKIIEKRQSVAFWCNPISGHATLYWYQQILGQGPKLLIQFQNNGVVDDSQLPKDRFSAERLKGVDSTLKIQPAKLEDSAVYLCASSSLGGADEKLFFGSGTQLSVL.

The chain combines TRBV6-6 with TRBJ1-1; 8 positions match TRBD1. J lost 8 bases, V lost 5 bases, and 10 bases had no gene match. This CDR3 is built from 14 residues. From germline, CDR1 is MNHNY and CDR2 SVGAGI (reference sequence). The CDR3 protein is CASSRQGIISEAFF. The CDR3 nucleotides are TGTGCCAGCAGTCGACAGGGGATCATATCCGAAGCTTTCTTT.

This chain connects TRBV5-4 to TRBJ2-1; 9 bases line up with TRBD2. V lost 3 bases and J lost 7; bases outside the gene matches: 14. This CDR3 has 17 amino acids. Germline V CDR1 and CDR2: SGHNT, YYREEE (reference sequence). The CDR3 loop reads CASSSDRVIAGVNEQFF. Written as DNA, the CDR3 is TGTGCCAGCAGCTCCGACAGGGTAATAGCGGGAGTGAATGAGCAGTTCTTC.

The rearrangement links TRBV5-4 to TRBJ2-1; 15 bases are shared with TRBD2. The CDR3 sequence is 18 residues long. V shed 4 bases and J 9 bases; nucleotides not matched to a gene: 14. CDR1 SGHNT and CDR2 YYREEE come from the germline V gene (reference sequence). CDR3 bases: TGTGCCAGCAGCCCCGGACTAGCGGGAGGGCCGGTTTCTCTTGAGCAGTTCTTC. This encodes CASSPGLAGGPVSLEQFF.

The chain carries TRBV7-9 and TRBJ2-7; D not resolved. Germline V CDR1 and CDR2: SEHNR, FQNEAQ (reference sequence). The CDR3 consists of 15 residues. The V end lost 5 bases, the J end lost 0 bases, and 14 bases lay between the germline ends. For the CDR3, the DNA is TGTGCCAGCAGCACAAAAGCCTTTAACTCCTACGAGCAGTACTTC. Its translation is CASSTKAFNSYEQYF.